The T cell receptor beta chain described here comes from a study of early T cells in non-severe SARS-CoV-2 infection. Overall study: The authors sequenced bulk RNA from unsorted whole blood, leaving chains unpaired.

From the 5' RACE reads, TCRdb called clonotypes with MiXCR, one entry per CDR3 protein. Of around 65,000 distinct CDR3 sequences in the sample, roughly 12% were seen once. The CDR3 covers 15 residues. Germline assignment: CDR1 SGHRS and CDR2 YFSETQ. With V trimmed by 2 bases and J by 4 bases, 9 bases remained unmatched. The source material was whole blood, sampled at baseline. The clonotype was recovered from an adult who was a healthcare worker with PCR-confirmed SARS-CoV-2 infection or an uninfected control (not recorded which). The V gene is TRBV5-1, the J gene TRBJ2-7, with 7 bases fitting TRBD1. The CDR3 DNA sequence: TGCGCCAGCAGCTTCGCCGGGACAGTACAATACGAGCAGTACTTC. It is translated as CASSFAGTVQYEQYF.